The present T cell receptor (beta chain) was sequenced within a study of T cells in Graves' hyperthyroidism and ophthalmopathy. CDR3 length equals 12 residues. V was pared by 4 bases and J by 4 bases, with 8 bases between. Looked up from germline, CDR1 is LNHDA and CDR2 is SQIVND (reference sequence). This clonotype has at least ten counts. Graves' hyperthyroidism showing no ophthalmopathy progression within 18 months was considered stable. There were TCR beta CDR3 regions amplified from RNA transcripts. RT-PCR in the first round (using the HTBI primer set) targeted the TCR CDR3. TCRdb used MiXCR to reprocess the multiplex PCR reads, holding one entry per CDR3 protein. The sample holds over 450,000 distinct CDR3 sequences; over 13% are singletons and the top ten take about 17%.

The receptor was isolated from a young woman with Graves' hyperthyroidism. Sequencing input: blood. The chain has TRBV19 and TRBJ2-7; D not certain. CDR3: CASSNSFYEQYF. As DNA, the CDR3 is TGTGCCAGTAGTAATAGTTTTTACGAGCAGTACTTC.